A single sample gave rise to the 9 T cell receptor beta chains below, sequenced in a study of vaccination effects on CD4 cells after COVID-19 (dated by TCRdb to between 2021 and 2023). For these TCRs, the target antigens are not known. The ViraFEST assay stimulated PBMC with viral peptide pools and then used TCR sequencing to identify antigen-specific CD4+ T cell clonotypes by expansion. After around 10 days of culture, CD4+ T cells were isolated with the EasySep CD4+ T cell isolation kit. Convalescent patients had PCR-confirmed SARS-CoV-2 infection between March and December 2020, before Alpha, Beta and Delta variants emerged in the United States. The library was built by means of the immunoSEQ multiplex PCR assay. In its TCRdb copy, this immuneACCESS table keeps in-frame sequences only and misses some clones. Where compared with another copy, unresolved V genes explain less than half of these, and the others have no known cause. This sample holds roughly 30,000 clones; under 85% were observed only once. The top ten clonotypes cover about 29% of the sample.

The material sequenced was CD4+ T cells from PBMCs cultured with a peptide pool, taken before COVID-19 vaccination. All receptors come from a human donor who had a prior SARS-CoV-2 infection.

The chain links TRBV5-4 to TRBJ1-4; D gene uncertain. CDR1 and CDR2 (germline): SGHNT, YYREEE (reference sequence). The CDR3 runs to 14 residues. Deletions cut 0 bases from V and 7 bases from J, with 10 bases between. CDR3 sequence: CASSLAFQSEKLFF. Here the CDR3 DNA reads TGTGCCAGCAGCTTGGCCTTCCAGAGTGAAAAACTGTTTTTT.

The CDR3 DNA is TGTGCCAGCAGCCCAGCCGGGACTAGCGGCCCGGAGACCCAGTACTTC. As protein: CASSPAGTSGPETQYF. The chain uses TRBV9 and TRBJ2-5; 11 bases are a match to TRBD2. Trimming removed 4 bases from V and 5 bases from J; junction bases left unmatched: 10. From germline, CDR1 is SGDLS and CDR2 YYNGEE. The CDR3 extends over 16 amino acids.

This chain links TRBV2 with TRBJ2-3, with D possibly being TRBD2 (7 bases). Deletions cut 7 bases from V and 0 bases from J, with 14 bases between. CDR1 SNHLY and CDR2 FYNNEI come from the germline V gene. The CDR3 runs to 15 residues. The chain's CDR3 is CASTGGGTSTDTQYF. CDR3 nucleotide sequence: TGTGCCAGCACGGGGGGCGGAACTAGCACAGATACGCAGTATTTT.

The rearrangement links TRBV3-1 (or the pseudogene TRBV3-2) to TRBJ2-1; unclear D gene. The CDR3 extends over 16 amino acids. V was pared by 0 bases and J by 0 bases, with 9 bases between. The germline V gene has CDR1 LGHDT and CDR2 YNNKEL (reference sequence). The CDR3 DNA reads as TGTGCCAGCAGCCAAGATACCGTGAGCTCCTACAATGAGCAGTTCTTC. Amino acids: CASSQDTVSSYNEQFF.

The rearrangement uses TRBV19 and TRBJ2-2; 8 bases align to TRBD1. This CDR3 has 17 amino acids. With V trimmed by 9 bases and J by 0 bases, 12 bases remained unmatched. In germline, CDR1 is LNHDA, CDR2 SQIVND (reference sequence). The chain's CDR3 is CASRPFQGAANTGELFF. CDR3 in DNA: TGTGCCAGCCGCCCGTTCCAGGGGGCTGCGAACACCGGGGAGCTGTTTTTT.

The chain has TRBV10-3 and TRBJ2-1, with 7 positions matching TRBD2. The ends lost 0 bases at V and 2 bases at J; junction bases unmatched: 4. The length of the CDR3 is 16 residues. In germline, CDR1 is ENHRY, CDR2 SYGVKD. The CDR3 is CAISESPAGAYNEQFF. CDR3 DNA sequence: TGTGCCATCAGTGAGTCTCCGGCGGGGGCCTACAATGAGCAGTTCTTC.

The V call is TRBV19, the J call TRBJ2-5; D could derive from TRBD1 or TRBD2 (6 bases each). The CDR3 extends over 17 amino acids. Trimming took off 0 bases at V and 5 bases at J, with 19 bases between the two ends. Germline-derived CDR1 and CDR2 are LNHDA and SQIVND (reference sequence). Here the CDR3 DNA reads TGTGCCAGTAGTATAGATGTAGGGGGGCCCCATCTGGAGACCCAGTACTTC. This encodes CASSIDVGGPHLETQYF.

The chain couples TRBV5-1 to TRBJ2-5; D is unclear. The germline gives CDR1 SGHRS, CDR2 YFSETQ. With 6 bases removed from V and 1 base from J, the gap between germline ends came to 13 bases. The CDR3 totals 14 residues. CDR3 in DNA: TGCGCCAGCACCCCCGGGCAGGCCCAAGAGACCCAGTACTTC. Encoded protein: CASTPGQAQETQYF.

The chain couples TRBV7-2 to TRBJ1-5; D perhaps matches TRBD1 (5 bases). V lost 4 bases to trimming and J lost 6 bases, with 7 bases between them. In germline, CDR1 is SGHTA, CDR2 FQGNSA. There are 12 residues in the CDR3. Written as DNA, the CDR3 is TGTGCCAGCAGCTCTGACAGTCAGCCCCAGCATTTT. Its translation is CASSSDSQPQHF.